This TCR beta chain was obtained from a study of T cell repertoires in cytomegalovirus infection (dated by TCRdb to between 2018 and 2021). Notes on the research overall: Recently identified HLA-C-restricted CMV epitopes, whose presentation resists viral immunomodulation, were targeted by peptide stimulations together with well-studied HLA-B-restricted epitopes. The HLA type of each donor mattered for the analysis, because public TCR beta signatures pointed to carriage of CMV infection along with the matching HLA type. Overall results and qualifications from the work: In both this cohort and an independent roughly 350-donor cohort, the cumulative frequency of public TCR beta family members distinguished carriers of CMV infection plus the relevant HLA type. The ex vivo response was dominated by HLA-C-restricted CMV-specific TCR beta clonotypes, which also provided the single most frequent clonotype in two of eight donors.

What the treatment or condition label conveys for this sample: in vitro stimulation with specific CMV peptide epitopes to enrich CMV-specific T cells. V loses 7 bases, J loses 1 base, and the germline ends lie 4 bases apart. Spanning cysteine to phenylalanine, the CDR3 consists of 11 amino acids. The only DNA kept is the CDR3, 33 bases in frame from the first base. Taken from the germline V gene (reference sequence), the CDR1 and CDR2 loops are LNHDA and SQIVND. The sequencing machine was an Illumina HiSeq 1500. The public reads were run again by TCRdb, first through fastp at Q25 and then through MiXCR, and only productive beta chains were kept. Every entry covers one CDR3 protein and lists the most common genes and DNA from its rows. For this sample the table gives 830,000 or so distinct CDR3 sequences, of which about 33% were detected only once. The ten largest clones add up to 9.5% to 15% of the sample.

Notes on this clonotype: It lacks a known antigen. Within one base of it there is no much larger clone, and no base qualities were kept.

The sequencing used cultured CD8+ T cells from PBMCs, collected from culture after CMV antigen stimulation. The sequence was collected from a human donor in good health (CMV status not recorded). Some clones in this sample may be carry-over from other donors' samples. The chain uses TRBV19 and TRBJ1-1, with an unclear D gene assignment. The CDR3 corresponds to CASKWNTEAFF. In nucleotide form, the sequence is TGTGCCAGTAAATGGAACACTGAAGCTTTCTTT.